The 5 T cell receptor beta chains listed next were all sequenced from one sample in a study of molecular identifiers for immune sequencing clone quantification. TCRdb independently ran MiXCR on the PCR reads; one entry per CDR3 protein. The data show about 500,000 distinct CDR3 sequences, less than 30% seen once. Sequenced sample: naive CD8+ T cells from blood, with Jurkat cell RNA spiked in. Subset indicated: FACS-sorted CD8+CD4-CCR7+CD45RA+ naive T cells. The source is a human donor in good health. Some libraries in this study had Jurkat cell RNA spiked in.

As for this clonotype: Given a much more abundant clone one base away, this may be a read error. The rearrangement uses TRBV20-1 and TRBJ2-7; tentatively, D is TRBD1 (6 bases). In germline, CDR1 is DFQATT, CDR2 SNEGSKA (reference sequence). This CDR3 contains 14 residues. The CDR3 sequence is CSARQGLGSYELYF. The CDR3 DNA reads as TGCAGTGCTCGCCAGGGGTTGGGCTCCTACGAGCTGTACTTC.

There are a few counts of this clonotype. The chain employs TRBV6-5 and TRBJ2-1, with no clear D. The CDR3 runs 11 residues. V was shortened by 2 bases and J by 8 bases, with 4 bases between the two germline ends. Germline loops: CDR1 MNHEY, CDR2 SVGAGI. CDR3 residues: CASSYVDEQFF. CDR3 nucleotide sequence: TGTGCCAGCAGTTACGTCGATGAGCAGTTCTTC.

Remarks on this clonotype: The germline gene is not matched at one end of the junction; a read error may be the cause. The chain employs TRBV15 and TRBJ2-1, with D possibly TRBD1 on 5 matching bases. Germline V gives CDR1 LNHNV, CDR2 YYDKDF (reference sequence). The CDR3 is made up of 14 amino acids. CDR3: CATNSGNSYNEQLF. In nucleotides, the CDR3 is TGTGCCACCAATTCAGGGAATTCCTACAATGAGCAGCTCTTC.

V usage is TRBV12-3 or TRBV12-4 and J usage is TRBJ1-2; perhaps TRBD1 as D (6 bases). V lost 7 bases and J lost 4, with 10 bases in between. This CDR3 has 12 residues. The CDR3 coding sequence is TGTGCCAGCACGGACAGTTTCTATGGCTACACCTTC. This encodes CASTDSFYGYTF.

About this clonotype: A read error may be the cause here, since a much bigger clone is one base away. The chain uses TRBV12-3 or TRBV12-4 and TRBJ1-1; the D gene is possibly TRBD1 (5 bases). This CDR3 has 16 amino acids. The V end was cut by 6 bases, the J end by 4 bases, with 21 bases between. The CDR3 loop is CASSSGRGFLGTEAFF. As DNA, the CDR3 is TGTGCCAGCAGCAGCGGACGGGGCTTCTTGGGCACTGAAGCTTTCTTT.